This TCR beta chain was captured by sequencing in a study of OX40 agonist ivuxolimab in advanced cancers. Study observations and caveats: Both CD4+ and CD8+ T cell populations in blood had undergone clonal expansion by week 6 at 0.1 to 3.0 mg/kg.

Trimming removed 5 bases from V and 4 bases from J, with 11 bases in between. This CDR3 comprises 13 residues. The germline gives CDR1 MDHEN, CDR2 SYDVKM. With regard to this clone: What it binds is unknown.

Produced via immunoSEQ multiplex PCR; TCRdb's table is partial and in-frame only. The sample shows about 71,000 clones, just under 95% of them seen only once. This receptor was obtained from an adult with an advanced solid tumor such as melanoma, head and neck, liver or kidney cancer. V and J are TRBV28 and TRBJ1-2; D is possibly TRBD1 (5 bases). Source: CD4+ or CD8+ T cells sorted from blood, taken in a trial of the OX40 agonist ivuxolimab. CDR3 protein: CASSNGDLYGYTF. The CDR3 DNA sequence: TGTGCCAGCAGTAACGGGGACCTCTATGGCTACACCTTC.